These T cell receptor beta chains were read from a single sample in a study of shared clonotypes between healthy human individuals. Some clones are missing from TCRdb's copy, which holds only in-frame ones; the method was immunoSEQ multiplex PCR. The repertoire holds about 590,000 clones, just under 97% seen once, with 0.11% in the top ten. Material for sequencing was naive CD8+ T cells sorted from blood. These receptors came from a woman aged 30 to 39 in good health. CDR3s include the opening cysteine and the closing phenylalanine or tryptophan. D genes are given only for firm matches. Clone sizes are given selectively: once, few, many, or a class where the clone is expanded.

V,size,J,D,CDR3,DNA
TRBV5-1,NA,TRBJ1-2,NA,CASSLDRTLYGYTF,TGCGCCAGCAGCTTAGACAGGACCCTCTATGGCTACACCTTC
TRBV6-5,NA,TRBJ2-7,NA,CATTAGPEQYF,TGTGCCACCACCGCAGGGCCCGAGCAGTACTTC
TRBV10-3,NA,TRBJ2-5,TRBD2,CAISRDYGASQYF,TGTGCCATCAGCCGGGACTACGGGGCGTCCCAGTACTTC
TRBV27,NA,TRBJ1-2,NA,CASSPTPGDYGYTF,TGTGCCAGCAGTCCCACGCCCGGGGACTATGGCTACACCTTC
TRBV28,NA,TRBJ2-1,NA,CASSAYLYNEQFF,TGTGCCAGCAGTGCTTACCTCTACAATGAGCAGTTCTTC
TRBV15,NA,TRBJ2-5,TRBD2,CATSKLAEPGETQYF,TGTGCCACCAGTAAACTAGCGGAACCTGGAGAGACCCAGTACTTC
TRBV19,NA,TRBJ2-7,TRBD2,CASTDQTSGIYEQYF,TGTGCCAGTACCGATCAGACTAGCGGGATTTACGAGCAGTACTTC
TRBV4-2,NA,TRBJ2-2,TRBD2,CASSPVMGTRGLELFF,TGTGCCAGCAGCCCGGTGATGGGGACTAGAGGGTTGGAGCTGTTTTTT
TRBV11-2,NA,TRBJ2-3,TRBD2,CASSFLAEQYF,TGTGCCAGCAGCTTTCTAGCGGAGCAGTATTTT
TRBV5-4,NA,TRBJ2-2,NA,CASSDGSTGELFF,TGTGCCAGCAGCGACGGTTCCACCGGGGAGCTGTTTTTT
TRBV7-6,NA,TRBJ2-7,NA,CASSLGGGAHEQYF,TGTGCCAGCAGCTTAGGAGGAGGGGCCCACGAGCAGTACTTC
TRBV6-5,once,TRBJ1-3,NA,CASALSLSSGNTIYF,TGTGCCAGCGCATTAAGCCTCAGCTCTGGAAACACCATATATTTT
TRBV28,NA,TRBJ1-2,NA,CASRQVYGYTF,TGTGCCAGCAGGCAGGTCTATGGCTACACCTTC
TRBV28,NA,TRBJ2-7,TRBD2,CASSPVTSGTYEQYF,TGTGCCAGCAGTCCTGTGACTAGCGGTACCTACGAGCAGTACTTC